This T cell receptor beta chain was sequenced in a study of T cells in Graves' hyperthyroidism and ophthalmopathy. There are many counts of this clonotype. Its target is unknown. Uncontrolled infection, other autoimmune disease, pregnancy or lactation barred patients from enrollment. Diagnostic decisions used clinical symptoms, serum thyroxine and TRAb, thyroid ultrasound and orbital computed tomography. From approximately 9.5 ml of fresh peripheral blood, PBMCs were isolated. The study's findings and limits: Stable hyperthyroidism was told apart from ophthalmopathy by a model built on 13 V-J features.

V was clipped by 4 bases and J by 6 bases; unmatched bases: 10. Germline V gene data show CDR1 as DFQATT and CDR2 as SNEGSKA (reference sequence). CDR3 length: 15 residues. Amplification of TCR beta CDR3 regions used RNA as the template. The HTBI primer set was used in a first-round RT-PCR of the TCR CDR3. TCRdb itself ran the multiplex PCR reads through MiXCR, one entry per CDR3 protein. Found here are around 300,000 distinct CDR3 sequences, approximately 15% of them singletons; the top ten hold 20% to 25%. The chain combines TRBV20-1 with TRBJ2-1, with TRBD2 matching over 9 bases. The sequenced sample consisted of blood. This clonotype was obtained from a woman in her 30s with Graves' hyperthyroidism. DNA of the CDR3: TGCAGTGCTACAGTTCCGAGCGGGAGGTTCAATGAGCAGTTCTTC. This gives the protein CSATVPSGRFNEQFF.